The sequence of this T cell receptor (beta chain) was determined in a study of blood T cell repertoires in COVID-19. Across the whole study: Both acute and convalescent COVID-19 samples were obtained from the United States, Italy and Spain. T cells, B-cell-depleted T cells, or PBMCs provided the cDNA or gDNA that served as material.

Original processing notes: Quantification of nucleated cells was approximated via reference gene primer amplification. Profiled with immunoSEQ multiplex PCR; TCRdb holds only in-frame clones, not every one. That table is the source of V, J and clone size, and D and trimming were worked out from the DNA. This sample carries around 80,000 clones, around nine tenths of them seen once, and the ten largest clones take roughly 0.73%. The V and J ends lost 9 bases and 10 bases respectively, with 19 bases between them. In germline, CDR1 is WNHNN, CDR2 SYGVQD (reference sequence). The CDR3 contains 13 residues.

This clonotype was obtained from an elderly woman with acute or convalescent COVID-19. Input material: peripheral blood. The rearrangement links TRBV10-1 to TRBJ2-1; D is undetermined. CDR3 loop: CASAGSVIGEQFF. The CDR3 nucleotides are TGCGCCAGTGCAGGATCCGTGATTGGGGAGCAGTTCTTC.